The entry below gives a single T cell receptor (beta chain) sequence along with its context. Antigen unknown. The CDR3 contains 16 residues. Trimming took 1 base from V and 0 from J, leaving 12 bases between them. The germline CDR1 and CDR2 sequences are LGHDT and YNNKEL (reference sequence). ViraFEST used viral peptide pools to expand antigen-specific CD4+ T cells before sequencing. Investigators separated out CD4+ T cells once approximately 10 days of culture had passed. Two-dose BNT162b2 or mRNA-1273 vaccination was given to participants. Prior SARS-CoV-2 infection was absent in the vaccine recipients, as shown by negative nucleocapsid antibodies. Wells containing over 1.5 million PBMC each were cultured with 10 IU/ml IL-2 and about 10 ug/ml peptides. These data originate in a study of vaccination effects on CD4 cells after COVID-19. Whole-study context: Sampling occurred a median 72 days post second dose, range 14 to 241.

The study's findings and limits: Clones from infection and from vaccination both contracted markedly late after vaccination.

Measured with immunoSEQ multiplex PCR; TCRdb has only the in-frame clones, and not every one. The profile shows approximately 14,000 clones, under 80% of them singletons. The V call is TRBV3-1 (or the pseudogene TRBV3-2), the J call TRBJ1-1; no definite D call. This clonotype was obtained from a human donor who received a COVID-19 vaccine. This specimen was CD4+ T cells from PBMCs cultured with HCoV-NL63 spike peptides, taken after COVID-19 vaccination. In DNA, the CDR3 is TGTGCCAGCAGCCAAGGTTCCGGAATAGTGAACACTGAAGCTTTCTTT. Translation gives CASSQGSGIVNTEAFF.